This is a list of T cell receptor beta chains from one sample in a study of regulatory T cells in long-lasting Graves disease. Each CDR3 protein gets one entry after TCRdb re-called the multiplex PCR reads with MiXCR. Among 400,000 or so distinct CDR3 sequences listed, around 21% were seen once. The sequencing here drew on peripheral blood mononuclear cells (PBMCs), taken when the disease was refractory, from a patient treated with antithyroid drugs. Source of these receptors: a female donor with Graves disease. The CDR3 runs from the conserved cysteine through the conserved F or W. Fields, in order: J gene, D gene, clone size, V gene, CDR3 protein, CDR3 DNA. D genes are given only for firm matches. Not every row has a clone size; where given, it reads once, few, many or a size class.

TRBJ2-2 TRBD1 few TRBV10-1 CASSRNRGNTGELFF TGCGCCAGCTCAAGAAACAGGGGAAATACCGGGGAGCTGTTTTTT
TRBJ1-1 . . TRBV20-1 CSAQRGGGADTEAFF TGCAGTGCCCAAAGAGGGGGGGGCGCGGACACTGAAGCTTTCTTT
TRBJ2-5 . many TRBV7-2 CASSPSRAAQETQYF TGTGCCAGCAGCCCGTCACGGGCAGCCCAAGAGACCCAGTACTTC
TRBJ2-2 TRBD2 . TRBV27 CASSPGLAGDTGELFF TGTGCCAGCAGTCCGGGGCTAGCGGGAGATACCGGGGAGCTGTTTTTT
TRBJ1-5 . few TRBV27 CASSLGDGLNQPQHF TGTGCCAGCAGTTTGGGCGACGGACTCAATCAGCCCCAGCATTTT
TRBJ1-1 . . TRBV5-1 CASSPPGVGTEAFF TGCGCCAGCAGCCCCCCGGGGGTAGGCACTGAAGCTTTCTTT
TRBJ1-1 . many TRBV28 CASTDTRLNTEAFF TGTGCCAGCACCGATACAAGACTGAACACTGAAGCTTTCTTT
TRBJ2-7 . . TRBV18 CASSPGPPLLYEQYF TGTGCCAGCTCACCCGGCCCTCCCCTGCTCTACGAGCAGTACTTC
TRBJ1-2 TRBD1 few TRBV29-1 CSVPTGGIGYGYTF TGCAGCGTTCCAACAGGGGGAATAGGGTATGGCTACACCTTC
TRBJ2-1 . . TRBV20-1 CSAAPMVSGQRSNEQFF TGCAGTGCTGCCCCTATGGTTTCGGGCCAAAGATCCAATGAGCAGTTCTTC
TRBJ2-5 . many TRBV6-1 CASSEAPLEGETQYF TGTGCCAGCAGTGAAGCCCCCTTAGAGGGAGAGACCCAGTACTTC
TRBJ2-7 . few TRBV7-9 CASSLWADPTYEQYF TGTGCCAGCAGCTTATGGGCAGACCCAACCTACGAGCAGTACTTC
TRBJ1-6 . . TRBV20-1 CSASTGFNSPLHF TGCAGTGCTAGCACTGGGTTCAATTCACCCCTCCACTTT
TRBJ2-3 . . TRBV5-1 CASNLAWADTQYF TGCGCCAGCAACCTAGCGTGGGCAGATACGCAGTATTTT
TRBJ2-3 TRBD1 . TRBV29-1 CSVTLGRGSDTQYF TGCAGCGTTACCCTGGGCAGGGGGTCGGATACGCAGTATTTT
TRBJ2-7 . . TRBV12-5 CASGPAGAPSDEQYF TGTGCTAGTGGTCCCGCAGGGGCCCCCTCCGACGAGCAGTACTTC
TRBJ2-7 TRBD1 . TRBV7-2 CASSRDSYAYEQYF TGTGCCAGCAGCCGGGACAGCTACGCCTACGAGCAGTACTTC
TRBJ2-5 TRBD2 . TRBV20-1 CSARDQLAGFPQETQYF TGCAGTGCTAGAGATCAGCTAGCGGGTTTCCCCCAAGAGACCCAGTACTTC
TRBJ2-7 TRBD2 many TRBV12-3/TRBV12-4 CASSSGQRGDTYEQYF TGTGCCAGCAGCTCGGGACAGCGGGGGGATACATACGAGCAGTACTTC
TRBJ2-2 TRBD2 few TRBV12-3/TRBV12-4 CASTLLAGGTGELFF TGTGCCAGCACTCTTCTAGCGGGAGGCACCGGGGAGCTGTTTTTT
TRBJ2-7 . . TRBV7-8 CASKGDREQYF TGTGCCAGCAAAGGGGACCGCGAGCAGTACTTC
TRBJ1-2 TRBD1 many TRBV12-3/TRBV12-4 CASSSGQGARLGYTF TGTGCCAGCAGTTCCGGACAGGGGGCTCGTCTAGGCTACACCTTC
TRBJ2-7 . many TRBV2 CASSANYEQYF TGTGCCAGCAGTGCAAATTACGAGCAGTACTTC
TRBJ2-5 . many TRBV2 CASSEVTWETQYF TGTGCCAGCAGTGAAGTAACCTGGGAGACCCAGTACTTC
TRBJ1-1 . many TRBV7-2 CASSFISGTEAFF TGTGCCAGCAGCTTTATTTCCGGCACTGAAGCTTTCTTT
TRBJ2-2 TRBD1 few TRBV12-3/TRBV12-4 CASSQYRGRSGFEELFF TGTGCCAGCAGCCAATACAGGGGGCGGTCCGGGTTCGAGGAGCTGTTTTTT
TRBJ2-3 TRBD2 many TRBV15 CATSREGREVDTQYF TGTGCCACCAGCAGAGAAGGTCGGGAGGTAGATACGCAGTATTTT
TRBJ2-2 TRBD2 many TRBV5-6 CASSLGTSGSIGELFF TGTGCCAGCAGCTTGGGGACTAGCGGGAGTATCGGGGAGCTGTTTTTT
TRBJ1-5 . many TRBV30 CAWSVAGHQPQHF TGTGCCTGGAGTGTAGCGGGTCATCAGCCCCAGCATTTT
TRBJ1-1 TRBD1 once TRBV29-1 CSVHGQGAFTEAFF TGCAGCGTCCATGGACAGGGGGCTTTCACTGAAGCTTTCTTT
TRBJ1-3 . . TRBV30 CAWKRSGNTIYF TGTGCCTGGAAACGCTCTGGAAACACCATATATTTT
TRBJ1-4 . . TRBV3-1 CASSQEVVGGRLEKLFF TGTGCCAGCAGCCAGGAGGTTGTTGGGGGGCGCCTTGAAAAACTGTTTTTT
TRBJ2-5 . many TRBV20-1 CSAEDQETQYF TGCAGTGCCGAGGACCAAGAGACCCAGTACTTC
TRBJ2-7 . few TRBV6-2/TRBV6-3 CASRLNRDHEQYF TGTGCCAGCAGGTTAAACAGGGACCACGAGCAGTACTTC
TRBJ1-1 TRBD1 many TRBV3-1 CASSQDLTGVGMNTEAFF TGTGCCAGCAGCCAAGACCTGACAGGGGTTGGGATGAACACTGAAGCTTTCTTT
TRBJ2-2 . many TRBV29-1 CSVERGLDTGELFF TGCAGCGTTGAGCGCGGGCTCGACACCGGGGAGCTGTTTTTT
TRBJ2-6 TRBD1 . TRBV7-9 CASSANRGLLAGANVLTF TGTGCCAGCAGCGCCAACAGGGGCTTACTCGCTGGGGCCAACGTCCTGACTTTC